This entry is about one TCR beta chain. The sample is drawn from a study of Ad26.COV2.S vaccination and SARS-CoV-2 variants. Profiling relied on immunoSEQ multiplex PCR, and the TCRdb table lists in-frame clones only, not all of them. The sample holds approximately 240,000 clones, around 89% seen once. Specified treatment: approximately 18 received Ad26.COV2.S at low or high dose, single or two shots; several received placebo; per-sample allocation not given. Specimen acquisition occurred on day 63 following the initial vaccine or placebo injection. The germline V and J ends were trimmed by 4 bases and 5 bases, with 17 bases remaining between them. Germline-derived CDR1 and CDR2 are LNHDA and SQIVND (reference sequence). The CDR3 contains 15 residues.

The source was peripheral blood, collected in a trial of Ad26.COV2.S vaccine versus placebo. The chain couples TRBV19 to TRBJ2-5; TRBD1 is a possible D gene (5 bases). The clonotype comes from a person between 18 and 65 years old who received the Ad26.COV2.S COVID-19 vaccine or a placebo. CDR3 sequence: CASSTQSSGWETQYF. The DNA for the CDR3 is TGTGCCAGTAGTACCCAGAGTTCAGGGTGGGAGACCCAGTACTTC.